This T cell receptor (beta chain) derives from a study of T-cell memory formation after mild COVID-19. Looking at the study overall: Largely, TCR clusters stayed within a single donor.

Germline CDR1 is KGHSH and CDR2 is LQKENI. The CDR3 consists of 15 residues. V lost 6 bases and J 0 bases, leaving 15 bases between the germline ends. TCRdb analysed the 5' RACE reads with MiXCR anew, one entry per CDR3 protein. Of 150,000 or so distinct CDR3 sequences in the sample, almost 25% were seen once. Study-level points and caveats: CD4/CD8 balance held among clones contracting day 15 to 85, and later expanders leaned CD4+.

Notes on this clonotype: Its specificity is not known.

J is TRBJ2-7 and V is TRBV18; possibly TRBD2 for D (5 bases). This TCR derives from an adult woman who had mild COVID-19 (a few samples of this study predate the infection). Cell type and time point are not known. The specimen sequenced was PBMCs or a T cell subset sorted from them (not recorded which). In nucleotides, the CDR3 is TGTGCCAGCTCGAACGACCGGGATCTCTCCTACGAGCAGTACTTC. Its translation: CASSNDRDLSYEQYF.